The 11 T cell receptor beta chains reported below all come from one sample, sequenced in a study of blood T cell repertoires in COVID-19. TCRdb's copy holds only in-frame clones and misses some; the assay was immunoSEQ multiplex PCR. This sample has about 110,000 clones, with around 68% found just once. Sequencing input: peripheral blood. These receptors were obtained from a woman aged 55-69 years with acute or convalescent COVID-19.

This clone was seen a few times. The chain is built from TRBV7-8 and TRBJ2-7; 9 nucleotides line up with TRBD2. Germline-derived CDR1 and CDR2 are SGHVS and FQNEAQ. Losses at the gene ends were 6 bases for V and 7 bases for J; bases not matched to a gene: 13. This CDR3 has 15 residues. CDR3 residues: CASRGSERGVREQYF. Written as DNA, the CDR3 is TGTGCCAGCAGAGGCTCTGAGCGGGGGGTCCGGGAGCAGTACTTC.

This sequence joins TRBV4-3 and TRBJ2-3; D possibly corresponds to TRBD1 (5 bases). Germline assignment: CDR1 LGHNA and CDR2 YSLEER. V lost 0 bases, J lost 6 bases, and 10 bases lay in between. This CDR3 is 14 amino acids long. The CDR3 protein is CASSQDRPGDTQYF. The CDR3 nucleotides read TGCGCCAGCAGCCAAGATCGGCCAGGGGATACGCAGTATTTT.

The chain couples TRBV14 to TRBJ2-7; D is undetermined. Germline assignment: CDR1 SGHDN and CDR2 FVKESK. The CDR3 contains 11 residues. V gave up 1 base and J gave up 4 bases, with 2 bases separating them. DNA of the CDR3: TGTGCCAGCAGCCAAGCGTACGAGCAGTACTTC. Protein product: CASSQAYEQYF.

The chain is built from TRBV6-5 and TRBJ1-1; the match to TRBD1 covers 11 bases. CDR1 is MNHEY, CDR2 SVGAGI, per germline. CDR3 length equals 14 residues. V trimming: 2 bases; J trimming: 4 bases; junction bases outside the gene matches: 0. CDR3 protein: CASSYGTGGTEAFF. For the CDR3, the DNA is TGTGCCAGCAGTTACGGGACAGGGGGCACTGAAGCTTTCTTT.

V gene TRBV5-4 combines with J gene TRBJ2-5; TRBD1 might be the D (5 bases). The CDR3 sequence is 13 residues long. CDR1 is SGHNT, CDR2 YYREEE, per germline (reference sequence). V dropped 4 bases and J dropped 0 bases, with 7 bases sitting between them. CDR3 DNA: TGTGCCAGCAGCCGACAGAACCAAGAGACCCAGTACTTC. It yields the protein CASSRQNQETQYF.

The chain is built from TRBV20-1 and TRBJ1-1; the match to TRBD1 covers 10 bases. The CDR3 contains 11 residues. Germline V gene data show CDR1 as DFQATT and CDR2 as SNEGSKA (reference sequence). Trimming at V came to 3 bases and at J to 10 bases, leaving 2 bases not matched to a gene. CDR3 sequence: CSARRDRGAFF. Written as DNA, the CDR3 is TGCAGTGCTAGGAGGGACAGGGGAGCTTTCTTT.

The chain combines TRBV2 with TRBJ1-6; 8 bases are shared with TRBD1. Germline CDR1 SNHLY, CDR2 FYNNEI. The V gene end was trimmed by 4 bases and the J gene end by 6 bases; junction bases not matched to a gene: 8. The CDR3 loop spans 16 amino acids. The CDR3 is CASSAQGALSNSPLHF. Here the CDR3 DNA reads TGTGCCAGCAGTGCGCAGGGGGCGCTTAGTAATTCACCCCTCCACTTT.

The chain employs TRBV27 and TRBJ1-4; D may be TRBD1 (5 bases). From germline, CDR1 is MNHEY and CDR2 SMNVEV (reference sequence). The V end lost 6 bases, the J end lost 7 bases, and 12 bases lay between the germline ends. The CDR3 is 13 residues long. CDR3 nucleotides: TGTGCCAGCAGACCCGGCAGGGCTGAAAAACTGTTTTTT. Encoded protein: CASRPGRAEKLFF.

This clone appeared a few times. The genes are TRBV7-9 and TRBJ1-2; TRBD1 matches at 9 bases. The CDR3 loop spans 13 amino acids. Germline values: CDR1 SEHNR, CDR2 FQNEAQ (reference sequence). V shed 5 bases, J shed 7 bases, and the junction held 5 bases outside the gene matches. CDR3 region: CASSRGTGSGYTF. The DNA of the CDR3 is TGTGCCAGCAGCCGGGGGACAGGGAGTGGCTACACCTTC. The variable domain in full, with the rest retrieved from reference TRBV7-9 and TRBJ1-2, is DTGVSQNPRHKITKRGQNVTFRCDPISEHNRLYWYRQTLGQGPEFLTYFQNEAQLEKSRLLSDRFSAERPKGSFSTLEIQRTEQGDSAMYLCASSRGTGSGYTFGSGTRLTVV.

The V and J genes are TRBV3-1 (or the pseudogene TRBV3-2) and TRBJ2-3; the D is unclear. The CDR3 is 14 amino acids. With 5 bases removed from V and 3 bases from J, the gap between germline ends came to 12 bases. CDR1 is LGHDT, CDR2 YNNKEL, per germline (reference sequence). The CDR3 loop is CASSAQIATDTQYF. CDR3 nucleotide sequence: TGTGCCAGCAGCGCTCAGATAGCAACAGATACGCAGTATTTT.

This clone was seen a few times. The rearrangement joins TRBV18 to TRBJ2-7; no clear D gene. Germline CDR1 reads KGHSH; CDR2 reads LQKENI. V was clipped by 0 bases and J by 5 bases, with 11 bases between them. The CDR3 consists of 14 residues. The CDR3, as DNA: TGTGCCAGCTCACCACCGTCTCGTCCCCACGAGCAGTACTTC. As protein: CASSPPSRPHEQYF. Based on the CDR3 plus reference TRBV18 and TRBJ2-7, the full variable domain is NAGVMQNPRHLVRRRGQEARLRCSPMKGHSHVYWYRQLPEEGLKFMVYLQKENIIDESGMPKERFSAEFPKEGPSILRIQQVVRGDSAAYFCASSPPSRPHEQYFGPGTRLTVT.